This T cell receptor (beta chain) was identified during a study of early T cells in non-severe SARS-CoV-2 infection. Whole-study context: Sequenced material consisted of bulk RNA (from unsorted whole blood), and chains were unpaired.

Germline V CDR1 and CDR2: SGHTA, FQGNSA. This CDR3 is built from 15 residues. Trimming took 2 bases from V and 1 from J, leaving 8 bases between them. A single record per CDR3 protein comes from TCRdb applying MiXCR to the 5' RACE reads. Among fewer than 35,000 distinct CDR3 sequences listed, about 10% were seen once. The sequencing input was whole blood. The clonotype originates from an adult who was a healthcare worker with PCR-confirmed SARS-CoV-2 infection or an uninfected control (not recorded which). The gene calls are TRBV7-2 and TRBJ1-4; no clear D gene. The chain's CDR3 is CASSLSRLTNEKLFF. Here the CDR3 DNA reads TGTGCCAGCAGCTTATCGCGGTTAACTAATGAAAAACTGTTTTTT. Complete variable domain (other parts from reference TRBV7-2 and TRBJ1-4): GAGVSQSPSNKVTEKGKDVELRCDPISGHTALYWYRQSLGQGLEFLIYFQGNSAPDKSGLPSDRFSAERTGGSVSTLTIQRTQQEDSAVYLCASSLSRLTNEKLFFGSGTQLSVL.